This is a list of T cell receptor beta chains from one sample in a study of cytomegalovirus exposure and HLA in healthy donors. The method was immunoSEQ multiplex PCR; TCRdb's version includes in-frame clones alone and lacks a portion of them. The table lists roughly 150,000 clones, 80% of them singletons. The sequenced material came from PBMCs. The receptors were gathered from a man aged 25-45 years in good health. Both conserved end residues are part of each CDR3. D genes are given only for firm matches. Where a row states a size, it is once, few, many or the class of an expanded clone; other rows omit it.

clone size	V gene	J gene	D gene	CDR3 DNA	CDR3 protein
NA	TRBV6-1	TRBJ2-5	TRBD2	TGTGCCAGCACGGATAGCGGGAGCAGAGAGACCCAGTACTTC	CASTDSGSRETQYF
NA	TRBV6-1	TRBJ1-1	NA	TGTGCCAGCAGTAGGACTAAAGCTTTCTTT	CASSRTKAFF
NA	TRBV11-2	TRBJ2-7	TRBD2	TGTGCCAGCCTAGCTGGGGGGCGGGAGGGCCCCTACGAGCAGTACTTC	CASLAGGREGPYEQYF
NA	TRBV7-3	TRBJ2-1	TRBD1	TGTGCCAGCAGCCCAATGGACAGGGGAGTTAACAATGAGCAGTTCTTC	CASSPMDRGVNNEQFF
once	TRBV7-6	TRBJ1-3	NA	TGTGCCAGCAGCTTAGGCAGGGGAAGAGGAAACACCATATATTTT	CASSLGRGRGNTIYF
NA	TRBV6-6	TRBJ2-7	TRBD1	TGTGCCAGCAGTTACACATTACAGGGGGAAACCTACGAGCAGTACTTC	CASSYTLQGETYEQYF
NA	TRBV6-5	TRBJ1-2	NA	TGTGCCAGCAGTTACTCGGGGGCCAACTATGGCTACACCTTC	CASSYSGANYGYTF
NA	TRBV28	TRBJ2-7	TRBD1	TGTGCCAGCAGTGGGGACAGTACCTACGAGCAGTACTTC	CASSGDSTYEQYF
NA	TRBV21-1	TRBJ2-1	NA	TGTGCCAGCAGCAAAGCAGTAACAGCGGCAGCTTTTCGCGAGCAGTTCTTC	CASSKAVTAAAFREQFF
NA	TRBV6-1	TRBJ1-1	NA	TGTGCCAGCAGTGAAGCTTTCGCCAGGGCGAACACTGAAGCTTTCTTT	CASSEAFARANTEAFF
NA	TRBV19	TRBJ1-1	TRBD1	TGTGCCAGTAGCCACATCCGGGACAGCAGAGAAGCTTTCTTT	CASSHIRDSREAFF
NA	TRBV7-2	TRBJ2-3	TRBD2	TGTGCCAGCAGTGGGGGGGGATCTTACAGGTATACGCAGTATTTT	CASSGGGSYRYTQYF
NA	TRBV25-1	TRBJ1-3	NA	TGTGCCAGCAGTGGGGGGGGGCGCGCCCGCTCTGGAAACACCATATATTTT	CASSGGGRARSGNTIYF
few	TRBV19	TRBJ2-1	TRBD1	TGTGCCAGTAGCCGGGACAGGGACAATGAGCAGTTCTTC	CASSRDRDNEQFF
NA	TRBV29-1	TRBJ1-5	NA	TGCAGCGTTGGGTGGGGCAATCAGCCTCAGCATTTT	CSVGWGNQPQHF
once	TRBV7-9	TRBJ1-1	NA	TGTGCCAGCAGCCCTCAGGGTCTGGGCACTGAAGCTTTCTTT	CASSPQGLGTEAFF
NA	TRBV5-6	TRBJ2-7	NA	TGTGCCAGCACGACAGTGAGCTCCTACGAGCAGTACTTC	CASTTVSSYEQYF
NA	TRBV19	TRBJ1-5	NA	TGTGCCAGTAGTAAATCAGGACAGACTACTATTAGCAATCAGCCCCAGCATTTT	CASSKSGQTTISNQPQHF
NA	TRBV27	TRBJ2-3	NA	TGTGCCAGCAGTTTACCGGGGACAGATACGCAGTATTTT	CASSLPGTDTQYF
NA	TRBV4-2	TRBJ2-7	NA	TGTGCCAGCAGCCAGCACACCTACGAGCAGTACTTC	CASSQHTYEQYF
NA	TRBV5-1	TRBJ2-2	TRBD1	TGCGCCAGCAGCTTGGGGGACAGGGGGCTGTGGAACACCGGGGAGCTGTTTTTT	CASSLGDRGLWNTGELFF
few	TRBV5-4	TRBJ2-7	TRBD2	TGTGCCAGCAGCCTAGCGGCCTTTGACGAGCAGTACTTC	CASSLAAFDEQYF
NA	TRBV5-1	TRBJ2-5	NA	TGCGCCAGCAGCTTGGGAAACTCCGGGGGAATGGAGACCCAGTACTTC	CASSLGNSGGMETQYF
NA	TRBV28	TRBJ2-7	TRBD2	TGTGCCAGCAGCTTGGGACTAGCGGGGTACGAGCAGTACTTC	CASSLGLAGYEQYF
NA	TRBV18	TRBJ1-2	NA	TGTGCCAGCTCACCAGGCGACAGTAACTATGGCTACACCTTC	CASSPGDSNYGYTF
NA	TRBV5-6	TRBJ2-5	TRBD1	TGTGCCAGCAGCACCGGGACAGGGGTCCAAGAGACCCAGTACTTC	CASSTGTGVQETQYF
NA	TRBV21-1	TRBJ2-1	NA	TGTGCCAGCAGCAAAGTTAGCGGGAGAATCGGTGAGCAGTTCTTC	CASSKVSGRIGEQFF
NA	TRBV11-3	TRBJ2-1	NA	TGTGCCAGCAGCCCCATTCCGGGTAAGCAGTTCTTC	CASSPIPGKQFF
NA	TRBV6-5	TRBJ2-2	NA	TGTGCCAGCAGTTACGGCCCAGGCGGGGAGCTGTTTTTT	CASSYGPGGELFF
NA	TRBV5-4	TRBJ2-1	NA	TGTGCCAGCAGCTTGGTGGGGGGCTCCTACAATGAGCAGTTCTTC	CASSLVGGSYNEQFF
NA	TRBV11-1	TRBJ2-7	TRBD1	TGTGCCAGCAGCCTAGGGGGACAGGCCTACTACGAGCAGTACTTC	CASSLGGQAYYEQYF
NA	TRBV27	TRBJ2-2	NA	TGTGCCAGCAGTTACATGGGGCCCGGGGAGCTGTTTTTT	CASSYMGPGELFF
NA	TRBV2	TRBJ2-3	TRBD2	TGTGCCAGCACTGGGGGGGGAGATACGCAGTATTTT	CASTGGGDTQYF
NA	TRBV5-4	TRBJ2-7	TRBD1	TGTGCCAGCAGCTGGGGACAGGGGGCTTCCTACGAGCAGTACTTC	CASSWGQGASYEQYF
once	TRBV7-3	TRBJ2-6	NA	TGTGCCAGCTCTCCTCCAGGGGCTGGGGCCAACGTCCTGACTTTC	CASSPPGAGANVLTF
once	TRBV18	TRBJ1-3	TRBD1	TGTGCCATCAGGACAGGGGAGTCCGTATCGGCTGGAAACACCATATATTTT	CAIRTGESVSAGNTIYF
NA	TRBV4-3	TRBJ2-5	NA	TGCGCCAGCAGCCAAGAACTAGGCGGGATGGAGACCCAGTACTTC	CASSQELGGMETQYF
NA	TRBV15	TRBJ2-7	TRBD2	TGTGCCACCACCTCCGGGACTAGAGACTACGAGCAGTACTTC	CATTSGTRDYEQYF
NA	TRBV7-6	TRBJ2-1	NA	TGTGCCAGCAGCTTAGTACCGGAGGACAATGAGCAGTTCTTC	CASSLVPEDNEQFF
NA	TRBV18	TRBJ2-5	NA	TGTGCCAGCTCACCACCGTCGGGACAAGAGACCCAGTACTTC	CASSPPSGQETQYF
once	TRBV5-8	TRBJ1-1	NA	TGTGCCAGCAGCCGGTCAGGGTCGACTGAAGCTTTCTTT	CASSRSGSTEAFF
NA	TRBV25-1	TRBJ2-7	NA	TGTGCCAGCAGTGAGACAGTAGGATACGAGCAGTACTTC	CASSETVGYEQYF
NA	TRBV6-5	TRBJ1-2	TRBD1	TGTGCCAGCAGTTCGGGACAGGGGGTGGGTGGCTACACCTTC	CASSSGQGVGGYTF
NA	TRBV7-6	TRBJ2-7	TRBD2	TGTGCCAGCAGCTTAGCGGGAGGGCCCTGGTACGAGCAGTACTTC	CASSLAGGPWYEQYF
once	TRBV7-9	TRBJ1-1	TRBD1	TGTTCCAGCAGCTTCCGGGACAGTGGATACACTGAAGCTTTCTTT	CSSSFRDSGYTEAFF
NA	TRBV7-6	TRBJ1-1	NA	TGTGCCAGCAGCCTACAGGTCATGAACACTGAAGCTTTCTTT	CASSLQVMNTEAFF
NA	TRBV29-1	TRBJ2-3	TRBD2	TGCAGCGTCACGACTAGCGGCTCAGGAGGGACGCAGTATTTT	CSVTTSGSGGTQYF
once	TRBV19	TRBJ2-3	NA	TGTGCCAGTAGTATTTTGGCAGACACAGATACGCAGTATTTT	CASSILADTDTQYF
NA	TRBV7-9	TRBJ1-1	NA	TGTGCCAGCAGCTTAGTTGCCAGGAACACTGAAGCTTTCTTT	CASSLVARNTEAFF
NA	TRBV7-9	TRBJ2-7	NA	TGTGCCAGCAGCTTAGTGTCGGGCGAGCAGTACTTC	CASSLVSGEQYF
few	TRBV14	TRBJ2-3	NA	TGTGCCAGCAGTTCCGCGGGAGATACGCAGTATTTT	CASSSAGDTQYF
NA	TRBV9	TRBJ2-7	NA	TGTGCCAGCAGCGAGGGGGGGGGACGCTACGAGCAGTACTTC	CASSEGGGRYEQYF
NA	TRBV7-9	TRBJ2-1	TRBD1	TGTGCCAGCAGCCCGAGGGGGCCCCCCACTAATGAGCAGTTCTTC	CASSPRGPPTNEQFF
NA	TRBV19	TRBJ2-7	TRBD1	TGTGCCGGTAACAGGGGACAGGGTGGCGAGCAGTACTTC	CAGNRGQGGEQYF
NA	TRBV29-1	TRBJ1-5	NA	TGCAGGGCACAGGGAAGGAGCAATCAGCCCCAGCATTTT	CRAQGRSNQPQHF